These 10 T cell receptor beta chains share one sample of origin, sequenced in a study of T-cell memory formation after mild COVID-19. TCRdb analysed the 5' RACE reads with MiXCR anew, one entry per CDR3 protein. The sample contains hundreds of thousands of distinct CDR3 sequences, 20% of which appear only once. The sequenced sample consisted of PBMCs or a T cell subset sorted from them (not recorded which). These receptors came from an adult woman who had mild COVID-19 (a few samples of this study predate the infection). Cell type and time point are not known.

This rearrangement joins TRBV5-1 to TRBJ1-1; D remains unclear. The germline V and J ends were trimmed by 0 bases and 4 bases, with 13 bases remaining between them. Germline V gene lookup returns CDR1 SGHRS and CDR2 YFSETQ. The CDR3 totals 15 residues. The CDR3 DNA is TGCGCCAGCAGCTTGGGGGCAATTGCAGGCACTGAAGCTTTCTTT. Translating it yields CASSLGAIAGTEAFF.

The sample holds a few counts of this clonotype. The rearrangement uses TRBV27 and TRBJ1-4; D is unresolved. The CDR3 extends over 11 amino acids. V lost 7 bases, J lost 5 bases, and 5 bases lay in between. Germline-derived CDR1 and CDR2 are MNHEY and SMNVEV (reference sequence). Written as DNA, the CDR3 is TGTGCCAGCATTCCGAATGAAAAACTGTTTTTT. Its translation: CASIPNEKLFF.

This clonotype was observed a handful of times. The chain recombines TRBV7-2 with TRBJ2-1; TRBD2 agrees at 8 bases. J lost 6 bases, V lost 5 bases, and 9 bases had no gene match. The CDR3 extends over 15 amino acids. Germline-derived CDR1 and CDR2 are SGHTA and FQGNSA. The CDR3 is CASSQLRLASNEQFF. The DNA of the CDR3 is TGTGCCAGCAGCCAACTCCGACTAGCGTCCAATGAGCAGTTCTTC.

The V gene is TRBV18, the J gene TRBJ2-3; no firm D call. The CDR3 loop spans 13 amino acids. V was clipped by 2 bases and J by 4 bases, with 7 bases between them. From germline, CDR1 is KGHSH and CDR2 LQKENI. The CDR3 spells CASSPSTADTQYF. CDR3 DNA sequence: TGTGCCAGCTCACCATCCACCGCAGATACGCAGTATTTT.

This clonotype was counted between two and nine times. J is TRBJ2-7 and V is TRBV11-1; D unclear. CDR3 length equals 15 residues. V gave up 5 bases and J gave up 0 bases, with 14 bases separating them. Germline loops: CDR1 SGHAT, CDR2 FQDESV (reference sequence). The CDR3 loop reads CASSDRAGVSYEQYF. In DNA, the CDR3 is TGTGCCAGCAGCGACCGTGCAGGAGTCTCCTACGAGCAGTACTTC. Full variable domain (remainder filled in from reference TRBV11-1 and TRBJ2-7): EAEVAQSPRYKITEKSQAVAFWCDPISGHATLYWYRQILGQGPELLVQFQDESVVDDSQLPKDRFSAERLKGVDSTLKIQPAELGDSAMYLCASSDRAGVSYEQYFGPGTRLTVT.

This chain connects TRBV18 to TRBJ2-7; no reliable D call. V was clipped by 2 bases and J by 3 bases, with 14 bases between them. This CDR3 spans 15 amino acids. In germline, CDR1 is KGHSH, CDR2 LQKENI. In DNA, the CDR3 is TGTGCCAGCTCACCAACTCCCGACGGCTACTACGAGCAGTACTTC. This translates into CASSPTPDGYYEQYF. Combining the CDR3 with reference TRBV18 and TRBJ2-7 gives the whole variable domain NAGVMQNPRHLVRRRGQEARLRCSPMKGHSHVYWYRQLPEEGLKFMVYLQKENIIDESGMPKERFSAEFPKEGPSILRIQQVVRGDSAAYFCASSPTPDGYYEQYFGPGTRLTVT.

This clonotype was counted a few times. This chain uses TRBV24-1 with TRBJ2-1; 9 bases agree with TRBD2. Germline V gene sequence: CDR1 KGHDR, CDR2 SFDVKD. The CDR3 runs to 16 residues. Trimming cost V 1 base and J 4 bases; bases outside gene matches: 4. CDR3 in amino acids: CATSDFTAGGYNEQFF. The CDR3 DNA reads TGTGCCACCAGTGATTTCACCGCGGGGGGGTACAATGAGCAGTTCTTC.

This clonotype was observed a few times. The chain links TRBV4-1 to TRBJ2-1; TRBD2 matches 11 bases. Looked up from germline, CDR1 is MGHRA and CDR2 is YSYEKL. With V trimmed by 1 base and J by 1 base, 9 bases remained unmatched. This CDR3 has 19 amino acids. In DNA, the CDR3 is TGCGCCAGCAGCCAAGCCGGGACTAGCGGTAGTGGTTCCTACAATGAGCAGTTCTTC. Protein: CASSQAGTSGSGSYNEQFF.

The V and J genes are TRBV9 and TRBJ2-6, with 7 bases matching TRBD1. V gave up 4 bases and J gave up 2 bases; unmatched junction bases: 12. Germline lookup yields CDR1 SGDLS and CDR2 YYNGEE. The CDR3 is 18 amino acids. The CDR3 protein is CASSPRQGRSAGANVLTF. The DNA for the CDR3 is TGTGCCAGCAGCCCCCGACAGGGTAGGTCAGCTGGGGCCAACGTCCTGACTTTC.

This rearrangement joins TRBV4-3 to TRBJ2-7; D is ambiguous. Trimming took 0 bases from V and 0 from J, leaving 6 bases between them. This CDR3 is built from 14 residues. CDR1 and CDR2 from the germline V gene are LGHNA and YSLEER. CDR3 sequence reads: CASSQETSSYEQYF. Here the CDR3 DNA reads TGCGCCAGCAGCCAAGAGACCAGCTCCTACGAGCAGTACTTC.